This T cell receptor (beta chain) originates from a study of T cell responses to AZD1222 COVID-19 vaccine (TCRdb year 2021). Looking at the study overall: TCR sequencing was performed for over 230 trial participants, of whom around 210 were given two doses of AZD1222 and approximately 25 were given two doses of MenACWY control vaccine. Trial participants were enrolled by age into subgroups of 18-55, 56-69 and 70-plus years, and around 150, 29 and 61 TCR-sequenced participants, respectively, were included in these subgroups. Here is what the overall study found, with its caveats: After two AZD1222 doses, both the breadth and the depth of spike-specific TCRs were significantly higher than at day 0 and than in MenACWY recipients. In the small 56-69-year group, the increase in depth fell short of significance, most likely because of low power. Because no samples from the day 14 peak response were available, repertoires could be characterized only after the peak T cell response. Participants were mostly white British and included more females than males, and it was suggested by the authors that clonal diversity may have been underestimated. Epitopes outside the regions mutated in the B.1.351 and B.1.1.7 variants were reportedly recognized by nearly half of the unique spike-specific TCRs. Conclusions about previously exposed vaccinees were limited because only 6 or 7 AZD1222 recipients were SARS-CoV-2 seropositive at baseline. CD4 TCRs associated with the vaccine covered the entire spike protein, and the dominant responses were in regions 160-218 and 743-854.

The meaning of the sample's time point label: about 28 days (+/-7) after the second vaccine dose. Because spike-specific TCR depth and breadth did not differ between the two schedules, AZD1222 recipients who got a second dose at roughly 4 weeks were pooled with those who got a second dose at roughly 12 weeks. Vaccinee samples came from UK trials COV001 and COV002, including a single-blind randomized controlled phase 2/3 trial of AZD1222 (ChAdOx1 nCoV-19) in healthy adults. Trial participant PBMC samples were collected at day 0 and day 28 after the second dose for TCRbeta chain sequencing. Details on this clone: Its binding antigen is unknown. One base away there is no much larger clone; base qualities are not given.

The CDR3 regions of human TCRbeta chains were analyzed by immunosequencing. The authors' analysis ran thus. TCRs in the repertoires were matched against a reference library of SARS-CoV-2-specific TCRs that had been generated with the MIRA antigen-specificity platform. Breadth was defined as the fraction of unique TCRs that were SARS-CoV-2-associated. Depth was defined as the fraction of total T cells that were SARS-CoV-2-associated. Using the MIRA data, every spike-specific TCR was mapped to the spike region that the TCR reacted to and assigned to either a CD4 or a CD8 class. Log10-transformed breadth and depth values were compared by one-way ANOVA with Sidak's multiple comparisons tests. As stored in TCRdb, this immuneACCESS dataset retains in-frame rearrangements with V and J assigned. A fraction of the clones does not appear; measured against another copy, unresolved V genes explain less than half of the discrepancy, and the remainder lacks a known reason. V and J calls and clone size come straight from that table; D and trimming were deduced from the DNA. The sample table shows approximately 80,000 clones, and around nine tenths are seen once. The ten largest clones add up to 3% to 3.5% of the sample.

The germline V gene gives CDR1 as SQVTM and CDR2 as ANQGSEA. Its CDR3 holds 15 amino acids, cysteine through phenylalanine. The CDR3 DNA has 45 bases and is translated from base 1. V sheds 1 base and J sheds 6 bases, leaving 16 bases between their ends. The sequence was obtained from an adult who received the AZD1222 COVID-19 vaccine. The chain is encoded by TRBV29-1 joined to TRBJ1-5, with TRBD1 as a weak D call on 5 bases. This sample comprised peripheral blood, obtained 28 days after the second AZD1222 dose. This receptor carries the CDR3 CSVEVSRIGGQPQHF. The nucleotide sequence is TGCAGCGTTGAAGTGAGCAGGATCGGGGGTCAGCCCCAGCATTTT.